The 8 T cell receptor beta chains below were found in one sample sequenced in a study of blood T cell repertoires in COVID-19. Using immunoSEQ multiplex PCR, the repertoire was profiled, and TCRdb retains in-frame clones only, with some absent. Among about 210,000 clones, around four fifths were seen once, and the ten largest hold roughly 2.8%. The sample taken for sequencing was peripheral blood. Receptor source: a man aged 50-59 years with active or convalescent COVID-19.

This clone has just one count. J is TRBJ1-5 and V is TRBV9, with 8 nucleotides matching TRBD1. Trimming took 2 bases from V and 5 from J; bases not matched to a gene: 6. Germline CDR1 reads SGDLS; CDR2 reads YYNGEE. The CDR3 covers 15 residues. The CDR3 sequence: CASSVGDRGDQPQHF. The CDR3 nucleotides are TGTGCCAGCAGCGTGGGAGACAGGGGAGATCAGCCCCAGCATTTT.

This chain joins TRBV29-1 and TRBJ2-1; the D is unclear. V lost 0 bases to trimming and J lost 2 bases, with 8 bases between them. Germline V lookup: CDR1 SQVTM, CDR2 ANQGSEA. This CDR3 is built from 14 residues. CDR3 sequence (DNA): TGCAGCGTTGAAGAGCAGGCTGCCTACAATGAGCAGTTCTTC. Its translation is CSVEEQAAYNEQFF.

The rearrangement joins TRBV11-2 to TRBJ1-4; 7 bases fit TRBD1. The CDR3 is 14 amino acids. Germline V gene data show CDR1 as SGHAT and CDR2 as FQNNGV. V lost 2 bases, J lost 7 bases, and 4 bases stayed unmatched. The CDR3 bases are TGTGCCAGCAGCTTAACAGGGGCGGGTGAAAAACTGTTTTTT. Its translation is CASSLTGAGEKLFF. Variable domain in full (rest from reference TRBV11-2 and TRBJ1-4): EAGVAQSPRYKIIEKRQSVAFWCNPISGHATLYWYQQILGQGPKLLIQFQNNGVVDDSQLPKDRFSAERLKGVDSTLKIQPAKLEDSAVYLCASSLTGAGEKLFFGSGTQLSVL.

CDR3 bases: TGCGCCAGCAGCAAAGGAGGAGGGGACGTCTACGAGCAGTACTTC. Its translation is CASSKGGGDVYEQYF. The chain carries TRBV5-1 and TRBJ2-7, with D possibly TRBD2 on 6 matching bases. V lost 4 bases and J lost 3, with 17 bases in between. From germline, CDR1 is SGHRS and CDR2 YFSETQ. This CDR3 comprises 15 residues.

The V gene is TRBV19, the J gene TRBJ2-7; 12 nucleotides match TRBD1. The CDR3 is made up of 15 amino acids. Trimming cost V 3 bases and J 5 bases; bases outside gene matches: 5. CDR1 LNHDA and CDR2 SQIVND come from the germline V gene (reference sequence). CDR3 in amino acids: CASSITGTGGNEQYF. CDR3 DNA sequence: TGTGCCAGTAGTATTACCGGGACAGGGGGCAACGAGCAGTACTTC.

This clone was detected once. This rearrangement joins TRBV7-9 to TRBJ1-6, with 9 bases lining up with TRBD1. The CDR3 contains 15 residues. Germline CDR1 reads SEHNR; CDR2 reads FQNEAQ (reference sequence). V shed 5 bases, J shed 7 bases, and the junction held 6 bases outside the gene matches. The CDR3 region is CASSIPGQGNSPLHF. The CDR3 nucleotides read TGTGCCAGCAGCATTCCCGGACAGGGGAATTCACCCCTCCACTTT. The entire variable domain, with the rest obtained from reference TRBV7-9 and TRBJ1-6, is as follows: DTGVSQNPRHKITKRGQNVTFRCDPISEHNRLYWYRQTLGQGPEFLTYFQNEAQLEKSRLLSDRFSAERPKGSFSTLEIQRTEQGDSAMYLCASSIPGQGNSPLHFGNGTRLTVT.

The J gene is TRBJ2-7, the V gene TRBV4-3; 12 bases are shared with TRBD2. Germline V gives CDR1 LGHNA, CDR2 YSLEER. The junction had 2 bases not matched to a gene; V was cut back by 1 base and J by 1 base. The CDR3 sequence is 16 residues long. The CDR3 coding sequence is TGCGCCAGCAGCCAAGTCCTAGCGGGGGGGTCCTACGAGCAGTACTTC. Protein product: CASSQVLAGGSYEQYF.

The chain carries TRBV9 and TRBJ2-3; D remains ambiguous. Germline V gene data show CDR1 as SGDLS and CDR2 as YYNGEE. V was pared by 0 bases and J by 4 bases, with 6 bases between. CDR3 size: 13 residues. The CDR3 sequence is CASSVGASDTQYF. CDR3 nucleotide sequence: TGTGCCAGCAGCGTAGGGGCTTCAGATACGCAGTATTTT.